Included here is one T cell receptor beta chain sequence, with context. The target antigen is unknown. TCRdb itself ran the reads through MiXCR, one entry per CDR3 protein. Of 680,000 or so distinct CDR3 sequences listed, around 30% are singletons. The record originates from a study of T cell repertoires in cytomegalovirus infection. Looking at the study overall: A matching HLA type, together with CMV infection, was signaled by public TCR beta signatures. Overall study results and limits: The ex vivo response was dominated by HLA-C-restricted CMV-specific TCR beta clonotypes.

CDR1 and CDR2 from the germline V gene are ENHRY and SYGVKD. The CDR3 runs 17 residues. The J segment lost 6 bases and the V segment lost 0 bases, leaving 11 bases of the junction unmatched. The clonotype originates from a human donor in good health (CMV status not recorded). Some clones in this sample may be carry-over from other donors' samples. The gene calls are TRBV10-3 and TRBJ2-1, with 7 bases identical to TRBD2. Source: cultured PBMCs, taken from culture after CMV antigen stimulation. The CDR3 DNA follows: TGTGCCATCAGTGAGTCGCCTGGCCCAGCGGGAACCAATGAGCAGTTCTTC. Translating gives CAISESPGPAGTNEQFF.